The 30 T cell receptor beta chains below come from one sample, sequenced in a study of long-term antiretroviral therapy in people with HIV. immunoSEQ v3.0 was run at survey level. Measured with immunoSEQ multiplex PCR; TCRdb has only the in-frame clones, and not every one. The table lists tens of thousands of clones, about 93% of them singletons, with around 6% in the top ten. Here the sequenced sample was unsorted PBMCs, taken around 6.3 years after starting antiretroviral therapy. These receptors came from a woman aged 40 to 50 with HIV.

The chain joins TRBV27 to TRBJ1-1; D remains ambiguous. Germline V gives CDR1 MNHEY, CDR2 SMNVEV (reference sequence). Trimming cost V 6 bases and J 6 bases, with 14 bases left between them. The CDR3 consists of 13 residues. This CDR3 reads CASRSRRSSEAFF. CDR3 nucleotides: TGTGCCAGCAGAAGTCGGCGGTCCTCTGAAGCTTTCTTT.

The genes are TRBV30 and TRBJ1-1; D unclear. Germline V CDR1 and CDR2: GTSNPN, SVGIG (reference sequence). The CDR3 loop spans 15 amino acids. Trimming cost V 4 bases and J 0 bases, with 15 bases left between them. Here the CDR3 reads CAWTRSRPLNTEAFF. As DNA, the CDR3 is TGTGCCTGGACCAGGAGCAGGCCGCTGAACACTGAAGCTTTCTTT.

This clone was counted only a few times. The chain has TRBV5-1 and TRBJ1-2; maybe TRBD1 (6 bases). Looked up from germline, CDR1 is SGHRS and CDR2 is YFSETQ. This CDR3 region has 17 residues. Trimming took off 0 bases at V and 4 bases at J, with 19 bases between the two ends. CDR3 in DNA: TGCGCCAGCAGCTTGGAAGGGGCCGAGACAGGACCCTATGGCTACACCTTC. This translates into CASSLEGAETGPYGYTF.

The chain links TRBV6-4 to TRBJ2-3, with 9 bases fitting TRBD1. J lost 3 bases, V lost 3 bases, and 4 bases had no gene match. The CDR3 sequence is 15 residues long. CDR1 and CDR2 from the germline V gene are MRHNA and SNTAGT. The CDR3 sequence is CASSEQGARTDTQYF. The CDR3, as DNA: TGTGCCAGCAGTGAACAGGGGGCGAGGACAGATACGCAGTATTTT.

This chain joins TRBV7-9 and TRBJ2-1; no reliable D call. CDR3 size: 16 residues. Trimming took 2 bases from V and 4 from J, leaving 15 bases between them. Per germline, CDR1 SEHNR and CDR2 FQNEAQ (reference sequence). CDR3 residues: CASSLKGISTYNEQFF. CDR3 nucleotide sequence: TGTGCCAGCAGCTTAAAAGGGATAAGTACTTACAATGAGCAGTTCTTC.

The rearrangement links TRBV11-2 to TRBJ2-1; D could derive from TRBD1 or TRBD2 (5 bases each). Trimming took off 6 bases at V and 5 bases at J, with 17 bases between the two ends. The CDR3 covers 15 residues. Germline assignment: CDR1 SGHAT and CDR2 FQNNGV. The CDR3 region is CASRYSRDGNNEQFF. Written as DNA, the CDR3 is TGTGCCAGCAGATATTCCCGGGACGGTAACAATGAGCAGTTCTTC.

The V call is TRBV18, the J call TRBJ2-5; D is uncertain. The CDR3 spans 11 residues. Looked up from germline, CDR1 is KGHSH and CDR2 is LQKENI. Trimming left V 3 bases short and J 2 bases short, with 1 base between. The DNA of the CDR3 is TGTGCCAGCTCACCGCAAGAGACCCAGTACTTC. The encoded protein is CASSPQETQYF.

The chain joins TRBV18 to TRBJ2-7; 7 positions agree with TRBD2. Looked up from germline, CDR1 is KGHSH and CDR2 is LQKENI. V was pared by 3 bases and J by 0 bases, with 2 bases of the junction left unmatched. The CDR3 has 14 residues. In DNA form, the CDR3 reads TGTGCCAGCTCACCCACGGGGGGCTCCTACGAGCAGTACTTC. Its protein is CASSPTGGSYEQYF.

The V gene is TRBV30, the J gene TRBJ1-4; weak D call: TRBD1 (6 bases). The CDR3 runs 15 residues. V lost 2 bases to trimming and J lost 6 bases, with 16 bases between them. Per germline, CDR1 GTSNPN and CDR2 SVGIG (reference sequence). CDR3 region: CAWSTFSGEYEKLFF. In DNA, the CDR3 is TGTGCCTGGAGTACCTTCTCAGGGGAATATGAAAAACTGTTTTTT.

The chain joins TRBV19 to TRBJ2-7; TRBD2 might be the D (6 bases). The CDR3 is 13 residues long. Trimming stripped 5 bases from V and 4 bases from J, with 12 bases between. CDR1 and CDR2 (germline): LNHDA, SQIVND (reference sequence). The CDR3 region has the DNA TGTGCCAGTAGTTCGGGACTCCGTTACGAGCAGTACTTC. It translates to CASSSGLRYEQYF.

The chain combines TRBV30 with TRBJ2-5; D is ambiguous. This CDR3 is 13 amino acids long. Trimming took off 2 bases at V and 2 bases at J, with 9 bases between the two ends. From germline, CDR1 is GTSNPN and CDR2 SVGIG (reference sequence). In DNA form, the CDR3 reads TGTGCCTGGAGTCGGCAGCCTCAAGAGACCCAGTACTTC. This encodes CAWSRQPQETQYF.

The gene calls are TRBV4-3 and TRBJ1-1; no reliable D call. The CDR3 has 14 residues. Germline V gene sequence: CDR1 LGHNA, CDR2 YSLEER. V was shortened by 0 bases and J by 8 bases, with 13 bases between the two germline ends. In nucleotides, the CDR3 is TGCGCCAGCAGCCAAGATTTCGACCCCCCCGAAGCTTTCTTT. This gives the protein CASSQDFDPPEAFF.

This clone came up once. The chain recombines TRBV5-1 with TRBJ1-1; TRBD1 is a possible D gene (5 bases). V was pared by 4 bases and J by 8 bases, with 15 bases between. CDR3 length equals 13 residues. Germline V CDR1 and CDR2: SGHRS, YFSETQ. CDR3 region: CASSRDVRREAFF. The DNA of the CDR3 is TGCGCCAGCAGCCGGGACGTCAGAAGGGAAGCTTTCTTT.

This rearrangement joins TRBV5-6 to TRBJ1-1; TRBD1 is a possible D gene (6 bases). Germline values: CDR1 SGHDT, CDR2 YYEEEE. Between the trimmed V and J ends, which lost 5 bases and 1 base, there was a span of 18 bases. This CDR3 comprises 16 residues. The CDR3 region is CASSLRGGRRNTEAFF. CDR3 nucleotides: TGTGCCAGCAGTTTACGCGGGGGGCGCAGGAACACTGAAGCTTTCTTT. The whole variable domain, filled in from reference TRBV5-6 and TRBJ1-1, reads DAGVTQSPTHLIKTRGQQVTLRCSPKSGHDTVSWYQQALGQGPQFIFQYYEEEERQRGNFPDRFSGHQFPNYSSELNVNALLLGDSALYLCASSLRGGRRNTEAFFGQGTRLTVV.

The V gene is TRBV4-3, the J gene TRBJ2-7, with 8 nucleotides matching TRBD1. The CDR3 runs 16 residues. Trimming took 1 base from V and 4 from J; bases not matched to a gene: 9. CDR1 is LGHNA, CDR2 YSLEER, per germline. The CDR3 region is CASSQAAGTGKYEQYF. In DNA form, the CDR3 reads TGCGCCAGCAGCCAAGCTGCCGGGACAGGAAAATACGAGCAGTACTTC.

DNA for the CDR3: TGTGCCAGCAGCAGATCCCTCGGGACAGGGGGTTCCTACGAGCAGTACTTC. Its protein product is CASSRSLGTGGSYEQYF. The gene calls are TRBV7-2 and TRBJ2-7; 11 nucleotides agree with TRBD1. Germline trimming cut 5 bases from V and 1 base from J; bases unmatched to any gene: 10. Germline lookup yields CDR1 SGHTA and CDR2 FQGNSA. This CDR3 spans 17 amino acids.

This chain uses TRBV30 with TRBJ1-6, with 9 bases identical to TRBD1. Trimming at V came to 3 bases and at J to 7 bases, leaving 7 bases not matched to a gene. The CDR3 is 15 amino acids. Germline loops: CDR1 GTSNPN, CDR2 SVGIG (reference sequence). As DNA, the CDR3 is TGTGCCTGGAGCCTAGGGGACAGGGACAATTCACCCCTCCACTTT. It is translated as CAWSLGDRDNSPLHF. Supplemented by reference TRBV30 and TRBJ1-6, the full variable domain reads SQTIHQWPATLVQPVGSPLSLECTVEGTSNPNLYWYRQAAGRGLQLLFYSVGIGQISSEVPQNLSASRPQDRQFILSSKKLLLSDSGFYLCAWSLGDRDNSPLHFGNGTRLTVT.

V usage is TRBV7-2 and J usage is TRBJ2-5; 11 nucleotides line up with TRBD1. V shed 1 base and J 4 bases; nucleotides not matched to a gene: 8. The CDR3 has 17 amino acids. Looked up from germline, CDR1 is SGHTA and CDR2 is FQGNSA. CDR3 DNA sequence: TGTGCCAGCAGCTTAGGAGTAGGACAGGGGGCTGGAGAGACCCAGTACTTC. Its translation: CASSLGVGQGAGETQYF.

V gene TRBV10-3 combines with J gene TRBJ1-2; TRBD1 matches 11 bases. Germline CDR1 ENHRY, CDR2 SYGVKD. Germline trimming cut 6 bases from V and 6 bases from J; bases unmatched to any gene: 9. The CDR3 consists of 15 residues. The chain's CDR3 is CAISFSGQGADGYTF. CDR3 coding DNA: TGTGCCATCAGCTTCTCTGGACAGGGGGCGGATGGCTACACCTTC.

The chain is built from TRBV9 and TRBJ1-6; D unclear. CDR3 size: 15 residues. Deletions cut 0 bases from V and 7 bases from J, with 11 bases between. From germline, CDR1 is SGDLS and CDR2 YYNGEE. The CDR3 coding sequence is TGTGCCAGCAGCGTAGGAGGGATGGTGAATTCACCCCTCCACTTT. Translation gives CASSVGGMVNSPLHF.

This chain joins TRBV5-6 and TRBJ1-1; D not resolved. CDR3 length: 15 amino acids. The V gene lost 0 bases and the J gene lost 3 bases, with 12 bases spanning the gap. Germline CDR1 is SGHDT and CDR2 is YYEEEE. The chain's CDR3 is CASSLAGGSYTEAFF. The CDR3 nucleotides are TGTGCCAGCAGCTTGGCCGGCGGCTCTTACACTGAAGCTTTCTTT.

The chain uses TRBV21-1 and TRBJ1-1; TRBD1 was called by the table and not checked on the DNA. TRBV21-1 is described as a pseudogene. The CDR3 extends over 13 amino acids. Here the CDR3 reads CASTGQKNTEAFF. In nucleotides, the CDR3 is TGTGCCAGCACAGGACAGAAGAACACTGAAGCTTTCTTT.

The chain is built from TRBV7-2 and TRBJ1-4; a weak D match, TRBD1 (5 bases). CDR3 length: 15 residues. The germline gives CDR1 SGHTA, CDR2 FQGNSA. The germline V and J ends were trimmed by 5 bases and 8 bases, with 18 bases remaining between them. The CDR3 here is CASSPNMGVREKLFF. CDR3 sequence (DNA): TGTGCCAGCAGCCCCAACATGGGGGTTAGGGAAAAACTGTTTTTT.

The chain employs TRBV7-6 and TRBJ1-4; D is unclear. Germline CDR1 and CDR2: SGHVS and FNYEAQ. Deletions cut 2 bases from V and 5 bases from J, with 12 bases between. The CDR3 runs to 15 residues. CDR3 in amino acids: CASSLSTAENEKLFF. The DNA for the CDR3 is TGTGCCAGCAGCTTAAGTACAGCAGAAAATGAAAAACTGTTTTTT. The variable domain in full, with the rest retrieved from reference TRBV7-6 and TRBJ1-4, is GAGVSQSPRYKVTKRGQDVALRCDPISGHVSLYWYRQALGQGPEFLTYFNYEAQQDKSGLPNDRFSAERPEGSISTLTIQRTEQRDSAMYRCASSLSTAENEKLFFGSGTQLSVL.

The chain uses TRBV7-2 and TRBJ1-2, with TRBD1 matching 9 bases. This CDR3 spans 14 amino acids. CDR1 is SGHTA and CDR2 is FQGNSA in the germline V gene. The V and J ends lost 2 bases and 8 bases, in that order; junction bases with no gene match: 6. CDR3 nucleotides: TGTGCCAGCAGCTTAAGGGACAGGGCGTGGGGCTACACCTTC. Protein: CASSLRDRAWGYTF. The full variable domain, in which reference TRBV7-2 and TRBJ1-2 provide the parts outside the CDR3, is GAGVSQSPSNKVTEKGKDVELRCDPISGHTALYWYRQSLGQGLEFLIYFQGNSAPDKSGLPSDRFSAERTGGSVSTLTIQRTQQEDSAVYLCASSLRDRAWGYTFGSGTRLTVV.

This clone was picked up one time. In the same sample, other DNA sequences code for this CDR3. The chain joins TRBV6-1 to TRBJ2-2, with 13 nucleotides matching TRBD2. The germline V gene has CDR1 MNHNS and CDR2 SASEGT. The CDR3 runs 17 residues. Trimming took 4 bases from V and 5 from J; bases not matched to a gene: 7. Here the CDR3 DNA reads TGTGCCAGCAGTGTGTACAAGACTAGCGGGGGGACCGGGGAGCTGTTTTTT. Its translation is CASSVYKTSGGTGELFF.

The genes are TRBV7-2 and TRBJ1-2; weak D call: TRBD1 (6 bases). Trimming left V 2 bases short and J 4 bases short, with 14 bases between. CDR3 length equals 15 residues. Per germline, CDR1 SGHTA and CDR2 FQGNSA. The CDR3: CASSLPGARSYGYTF. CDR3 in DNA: TGTGCCAGCAGCTTACCAGGGGCGCGTAGCTATGGCTACACCTTC.

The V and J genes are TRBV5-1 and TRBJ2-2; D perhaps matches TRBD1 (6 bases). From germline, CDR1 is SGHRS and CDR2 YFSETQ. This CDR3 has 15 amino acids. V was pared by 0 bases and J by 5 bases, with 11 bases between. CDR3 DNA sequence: TGCGCCAGCAGCTTGGACGGGACACCGACCGGGGAGCTGTTTTTT. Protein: CASSLDGTPTGELFF.

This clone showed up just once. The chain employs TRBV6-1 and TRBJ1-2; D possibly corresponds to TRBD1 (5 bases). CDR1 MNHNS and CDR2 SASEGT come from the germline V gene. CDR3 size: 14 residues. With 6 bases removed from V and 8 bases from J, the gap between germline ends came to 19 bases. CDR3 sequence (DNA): TGTGCCAGCAGCGGGGGACCTACTTCTGGGGGCTACACCTTC. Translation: CASSGGPTSGGYTF.

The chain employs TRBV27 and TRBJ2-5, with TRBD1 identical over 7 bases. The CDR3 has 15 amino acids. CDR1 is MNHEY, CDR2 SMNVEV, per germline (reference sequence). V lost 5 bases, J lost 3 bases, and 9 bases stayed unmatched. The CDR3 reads CASSQLRDSKETQYF. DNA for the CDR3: TGTGCCAGCAGTCAACTCCGGGACAGCAAAGAGACCCAGTACTTC.